The 9 T cell receptor beta chains in this list originate from one sample, sequenced in a study of technical replicates of blood from several donors. Profiling relied on immunoSEQ multiplex PCR, and the TCRdb table lists in-frame clones only, not all of them. The table has more than 65,000 clones, more than 90% seen once. Sequencing used T cells isolated from PBMCs. The receptors here all came from a human donor in good health.

This chain uses TRBV12-5 with TRBJ1-2, with 7 bases aligning to TRBD1. The CDR3 has 14 amino acids. Germline CDR1 reads LGHNT; CDR2 reads FRNRAP. After removal of 5 bases from V and 3 bases from J, the junction contained 6 bases not matched to a gene. In DNA, the CDR3 is TGTGCTAGTGGTGAGGACAGGACCCACTATGGCTACACCTTC. It encodes CASGEDRTHYGYTF.

V is TRBV5-1 and J is TRBJ2-7; D might be TRBD2 (5 bases). CDR1 and CDR2 from the germline V gene are SGHRS and YFSETQ. The V end lost 0 bases, the J end lost 5 bases, and 18 bases lay between the germline ends. The CDR3 is made up of 16 amino acids. CDR3 sequence reads: CASSLALVRGDDEQYF. The CDR3 coding sequence is TGCGCCAGCAGCTTGGCCCTAGTCCGGGGTGACGACGAGCAGTACTTC.

The rearrangement links TRBV5-6 to TRBJ2-5; 10 bases line up with TRBD2. Germline V CDR1 and CDR2: SGHDT, YYEEEE. CDR3 length: 16 amino acids. V was clipped by 3 bases and J by 1 base; unmatched bases: 6. Here the CDR3 reads CASSSPGLAIQETQYF. In DNA, the CDR3 is TGTGCCAGCAGCTCCCCGGGACTAGCGATCCAAGAGACCCAGTACTTC.

CDR3 sequence (DNA): TGTGCCAGCAGTAAAACAGCTTACGAGCAGTACTTC. It codes for CASSKTAYEQYF. The chain uses TRBV27 and TRBJ2-7; unclear D gene. This CDR3 is 12 amino acids long. V was cut by 5 bases and J by 4 bases, with 9 bases left in between. Per germline, CDR1 MNHEY and CDR2 SMNVEV (reference sequence).

The rearrangement links TRBV5-1 to TRBJ2-2; TRBD2 aligns across 14 bases. V lost 1 base to trimming and J lost 5 bases; unmatched junction nucleotides: 7. Germline V gene sequence: CDR1 SGHRS, CDR2 YFSETQ. This CDR3 region has 18 residues. In DNA, the CDR3 is TGCGCCAGCAGCTTGAAAGGGACTAGCGGGAGTATAACCGGGGAGCTGTTTTTT. Amino acid sequence: CASSLKGTSGSITGELFF.

CDR3 in amino acids: CASSQDQGHSGGIYEQFF. CDR3 DNA sequence: TGCGCCAGCAGCCAAGATCAGGGACATTCGGGGGGTATATATGAGCAGTTCTTC. The chain carries TRBV4-1 and TRBJ2-1; possibly TRBD2 for D (7 bases). Germline assignment: CDR1 MGHRA and CDR2 YSYEKL. This CDR3 has 18 amino acids. The V gene lost 0 bases and the J gene lost 8 bases, with 23 bases spanning the gap.

This chain uses TRBV4-1 with TRBJ2-1, with 10 bases that match TRBD2. CDR1 and CDR2 from the germline V gene are MGHRA and YSYEKL. The trim removed 4 bases at V and 4 bases at J, leaving 10 bases unmatched. This CDR3 spans 17 amino acids. The CDR3 region has the DNA TGCGCCAGCAGCCCTTCCCTGGGACTAGCGAGGTACAATGAGCAGTTCTTC. Protein product: CASSPSLGLARYNEQFF.

The J gene is TRBJ2-2, the V gene TRBV5-6; no firm D call. V lost 2 bases to trimming and J lost 0 bases, with 8 bases between them. Germline values: CDR1 SGHDT, CDR2 YYEEEE. CDR3 length: 15 amino acids. CDR3 sequence (DNA): TGTGCCAGCAGCTTCTTCAGGACGAACACCGGGGAGCTGTTTTTT. Translating it yields CASSFFRTNTGELFF.

This sequence joins TRBV28 and TRBJ2-3, with unresolved D. Looked up from germline, CDR1 is MDHEN and CDR2 is SYDVKM. V gave up 11 bases and J gave up 2 bases, with 11 bases separating them. This CDR3 is 12 amino acids long. Here the CDR3 DNA reads TGTGCCTTCGCAGACATCACAGATACGCAGTATTTT. This codes for CAFADITDTQYF.